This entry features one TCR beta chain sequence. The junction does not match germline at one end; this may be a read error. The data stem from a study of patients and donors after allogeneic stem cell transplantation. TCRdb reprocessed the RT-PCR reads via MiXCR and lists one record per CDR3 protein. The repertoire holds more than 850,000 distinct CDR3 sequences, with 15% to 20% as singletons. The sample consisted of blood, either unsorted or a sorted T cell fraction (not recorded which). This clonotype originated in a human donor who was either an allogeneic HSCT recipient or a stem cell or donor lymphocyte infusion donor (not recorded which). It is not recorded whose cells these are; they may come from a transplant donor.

The CDR3 loop is CASGAYNEQLF. CDR3 DNA sequence: TGTGCCAGTGGTGCATACAATGAGCAGCTCTTC. The V and J genes are TRBV19 and TRBJ2-1; no clear D. This CDR3 spans 11 amino acids. Germline CDR1 and CDR2: LNHDA and SQIVND (reference sequence). Supplemented by reference TRBV19 and TRBJ2-1, the full variable domain reads DGGITQSPKYLFRKEGQNVTLSCEQNLNHDAMYWYRQDPGQGLRLIYYSQIVNDFQKGDIAEGYSVSREKKESFPLTVTSAQKNPTAFYLCASGAYNEQLFGPGTRLTVL.